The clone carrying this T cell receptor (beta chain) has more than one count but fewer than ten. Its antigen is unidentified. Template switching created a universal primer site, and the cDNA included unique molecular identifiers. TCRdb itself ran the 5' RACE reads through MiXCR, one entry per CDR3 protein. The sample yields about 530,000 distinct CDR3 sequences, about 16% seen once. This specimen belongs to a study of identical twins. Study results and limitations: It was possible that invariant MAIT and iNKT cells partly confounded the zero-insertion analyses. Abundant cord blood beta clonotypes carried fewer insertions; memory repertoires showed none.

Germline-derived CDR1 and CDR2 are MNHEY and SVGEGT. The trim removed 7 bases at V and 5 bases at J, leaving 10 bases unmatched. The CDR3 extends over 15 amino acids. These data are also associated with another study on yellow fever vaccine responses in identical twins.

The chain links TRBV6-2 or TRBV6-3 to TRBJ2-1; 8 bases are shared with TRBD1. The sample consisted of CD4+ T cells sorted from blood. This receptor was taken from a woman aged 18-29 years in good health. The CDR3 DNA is TGTGCCAGCATGATCAGGGGGCGCGGTAACAATGAGCAGTTCTTC. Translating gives CASMIRGRGNNEQFF.